One and the same sample provided the 5 T cell receptor beta chains below, sequenced in a study of CD8+ T cells in alopecia areata. Regarding treatment: oral pan-JAK inhibitor, 5-10 mg twice daily. Reverse transcribed after extraction, RNA yielded cDNA as the sequencing template. Sequencing used immunoSEQ multiplex PCR; TCRdb keeps in-frame clones, though not all of them. The profile shows some 190,000 clones, 45% to 60% of them singletons. Sequenced material: CD8+ T cells sorted from blood, taken at approximately week 52, from a patient treated with tofacitinib. The source of these receptors is a human donor with alopecia areata.

This clone was detected once. The rearrangement joins TRBV30 to TRBJ2-1; 7 nucleotides match TRBD2. The CDR3 is 15 amino acids. CDR1 is GTSNPN, CDR2 SVGIG, per germline (reference sequence). V trimming: 0 bases; J trimming: 7 bases; junction bases outside the gene matches: 9. DNA of the CDR3: TGTGCCTGGAGTGTACTGGGGAGGGGTGCAAATGAGCAGTTCTTC. This sequence encodes CAWSVLGRGANEQFF.

The CDR3 bases are TGTGCCATCAGTGACGTAGGGCAGGGGAAAGACGAGCAGTACTTC. It codes for CAISDVGQGKDEQYF. The gene calls are TRBV10-3 and TRBJ2-7; tentative D call: TRBD1 (6 bases). CDR1 ENHRY and CDR2 SYGVKD come from the germline V gene. Trimming pared 3 bases from V and 5 bases from J, leaving 17 bases between. The CDR3 sequence is 15 residues long.

On this clone: With only one base between it and a far larger clone, this is likely a read error. J is TRBJ2-7 and V is TRBV7-2, with 16 bases aligning to TRBD2. This CDR3 has 17 amino acids. Germline values: CDR1 SGHTA, CDR2 FQGNSA. With V trimmed by 2 bases and J by 6 bases, 7 bases remained unmatched. For the CDR3, the DNA is TGTGCCAGCAGCTTAAGGATGGGACTAGCGGGGGGGGGCGAGCAGTACTTC. Amino acid sequence: CASSLRMGLAGGGEQYF.

This clone has just a few counts. This probably arose from a read error, given a far larger clone one base away. This rearrangement joins TRBV4-2 to TRBJ2-1; possibly TRBD2 for D (5 bases). The length of the CDR3 is 16 residues. Germline loops: CDR1 LGHNA, CDR2 YNFKEQ. V was trimmed by 0 bases and J by 0 bases, leaving 9 bases between them. CDR3 sequence: CASSQEDWTSYNEQFF. CDR3 DNA: TGTGCCAGCAGCCAAGAGGACTGGACCTCCTACAATGAGCAGTTCTTC.

This chain joins TRBV7-9 and TRBJ2-6, with a tentative D call TRBD1 (5 bases). The CDR3 sequence is 15 residues long. CDR1 SEHNR and CDR2 FQNEAQ come from the germline V gene (reference sequence). V was shortened by 2 bases and J by 6 bases, with 11 bases between the two germline ends. CDR3 residues: CASSLSRGEANVLTF. The CDR3 nucleotides read TGTGCCAGCAGCTTATCTAGGGGTGAGGCCAACGTCCTGACTTTC.